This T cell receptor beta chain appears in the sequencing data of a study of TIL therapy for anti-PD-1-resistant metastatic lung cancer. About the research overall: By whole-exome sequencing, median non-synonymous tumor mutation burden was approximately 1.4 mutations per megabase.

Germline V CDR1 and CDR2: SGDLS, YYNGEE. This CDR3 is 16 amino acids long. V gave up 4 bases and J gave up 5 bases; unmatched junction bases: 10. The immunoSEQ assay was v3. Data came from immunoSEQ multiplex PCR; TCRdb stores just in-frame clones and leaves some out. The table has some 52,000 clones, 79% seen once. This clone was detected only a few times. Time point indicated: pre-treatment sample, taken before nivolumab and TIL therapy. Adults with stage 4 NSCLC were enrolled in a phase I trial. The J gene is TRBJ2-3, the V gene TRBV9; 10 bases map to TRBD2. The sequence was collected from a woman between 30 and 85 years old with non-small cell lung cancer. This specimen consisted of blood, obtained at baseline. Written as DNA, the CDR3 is TGTGCCAGCAGCCTCCAAGCGGGAGGGCAGGGAGATACGCAGTATTTT. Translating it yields CASSLQAGGQGDTQYF. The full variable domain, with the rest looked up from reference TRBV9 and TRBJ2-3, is DSGVTQTPKHLITATGQRVTLRCSPRSGDLSVYWYQQSLDQGLQFLIQYYNGEERAKGNILERFSAQQFPDLHSELNLSSLELGDSALYFCASSLQAGGQGDTQYFGPGTRLTVL.